The rows below give T cell receptor beta chains drawn from one sample of a study of response to subunit inactivated influenza vaccine. TCRdb analysed the RT-PCR reads with MiXCR anew, one entry per CDR3 protein. This repertoire shows hundreds of thousands of distinct CDR3 sequences, about 25% found once; its top ten account for around 2%. This specimen was CD4+ T cells sorted from PBMCs, taken 4 to 6 days after vaccination. Every receptor here comes from a man aged 50 to 60 who received an inactivated influenza vaccine. CDR3s include the opening cysteine and the closing phenylalanine or tryptophan. A D gene is named only where the DNA matches it firmly. Clone size is not always given. Where it is, it says once, few, many or a class for expanded clones.

cdr3_length j_call d_call clone_size v_call cdr3_aa cdr3_nt
13 TRBJ2-7 - - TRBV7-9 CASSWTPSYEQYF TGTGCCAGCAGCTGGACGCCCTCCTACGAGCAGTACTTC
15 TRBJ1-3 - - TRBV10-3 CATQDQGISGNTIYF TGTGCCACCCAGGATCAGGGGATCTCTGGAAACACCATATATTTT
15 TRBJ2-7 TRBD2 many TRBV3-1 CASSQDLREWNEQYF TGTGCCAGCAGCCAAGATTTGCGGGAGTGGAACGAGCAGTACTTC
15 TRBJ2-1 - - TRBV5-6 CASSVGPGSYNEQFF TGTGCCAGCAGTGTTGGGCCCGGCTCCTACAATGAGCAGTTCTTC
15 TRBJ2-1 - - TRBV24-1 CATSPLGEGYNEQFF TGTGCCACCTCTCCTCTGGGCGAGGGGTACAATGAGCAGTTCTTC
15 TRBJ2-2 - - TRBV10-3 CAISPRVGNTGELFF TGTGCCATCTCCCCTCGGGTAGGGAACACCGGGGAGCTGTTTTTT
14 TRBJ2-7 - - TRBV10-3 CATRRGKDSYEQYF TGTGCCACCCGGAGGGGGAAAGACAGCTACGAGCAGTACTTC
16 TRBJ2-1 TRBD2 - TRBV29-1 CSVDLAGGPYANEQFF TGCAGCGTTGATTTGGCGGGAGGGCCTTACGCCAATGAGCAGTTCTTC
15 TRBJ2-6 - many TRBV10-3 CAISDGPSGANVLTF TGTGCCATCAGTGACGGACCCTCTGGGGCCAACGTCCTGACTTTC
16 TRBJ2-1 TRBD2 - TRBV6-1 CASSRLAGGAYNEQFF TGTGCCAGCAGTAGGCTAGCGGGAGGAGCCTACAATGAGCAGTTCTTC
16 TRBJ2-1 - - TRBV19 CASSIVGGAPYNELFF TGTGCCAGTAGTATAGTGGGAGGCGCTCCCTACAATGAGCTGTTCTTC
17 TRBJ1-5 - - TRBV10-2 CASSESKMGRVYQPQHF TGCGCCAGCAGTGAGTCGAAAATGGGCAGGGTATATCAGCCCCAGCATTTT
11 TRBJ2-4 - few TRBV5-4 CASSPGRTEYF TGTGCCAGCAGCCCAGGACGGACTGAGTACTTC
14 TRBJ2-7 - - TRBV18 CASSSDSSSGEQYF TGTGCCAGCTCATCAGACTCGTCCTCGGGCGAGCAGTACTTC
13 TRBJ2-1 - - TRBV21-1 CASSKGAGVKKFF TGTGCCAGCAGCAAAGGGGCAGGGGTAAAGAAATTCTTC
16 TRBJ2-7 TRBD2 few TRBV28 CASSSERLAGVYEQYF TGTGCCAGCAGTTCCGAAAGACTAGCGGGGGTCTACGAGCAGTACTTC
18 TRBJ2-3 TRBD2 - TRBV5-5 CASSLVPPGGASTDTQYF TGTGCCAGCAGCTTGGTTCCGCCCGGGGGGGCCTCGACAGATACGCAGTATTTT
13 TRBJ2-2 - - TRBV20-1 CSASMANTGELFF TGCAGTGCTAGTATGGCGAACACCGGGGAGCTGTTTTTT
13 TRBJ2-5 - - TRBV29-1 CSVEVTTTGTQYF TGCAGCGTTGAAGTAACGACGACAGGGACCCAGTACTTC
17 TRBJ1-1 - - TRBV20-1 CSAREGGYLSMNTEAFF TGCAGTGCTAGAGAAGGGGGGTACCTTTCTATGAACACTGAAGCTTTCTTT
17 TRBJ2-1 - few TRBV12-3/TRBV12-4 CASSPIAPPGRYNEQFF TGTGCCAGCAGTCCCATAGCCCCTCCCGGACGGTACAATGAGCAGTTCTTC
15 TRBJ2-2 - few TRBV6-2/TRBV6-3 CASSYVWGGTGELFF TGTGCCAGCAGTTACGTATGGGGTGGCACCGGGGAGCTGTTTTTT
15 TRBJ2-1 TRBD2 - TRBV9 CASSVKLAAYNEQFF TGTGCCAGCAGCGTCAAACTAGCGGCCTACAATGAGCAGTTCTTC
14 TRBJ1-4 - - TRBV6-5 CASSYDSSNEKLFF TGTGCCAGCAGTTACGACAGCTCCAATGAAAAACTGTTTTTT
11 TRBJ2-3 - - TRBV10-3 CAISEIDTQYF TGTGCCATCAGTGAGATAGATACGCAGTATTTT
14 TRBJ2-7 TRBD2 - TRBV29-1 CSVVVPGGPSEQYF TGCAGCGTCGTCGTCCCGGGAGGGCCGAGCGAGCAGTACTTC
17 TRBJ2-1 TRBD2 few TRBV10-3 CAISDPQIAGGADEQFF TGTGCCATCAGTGACCCCCAGATAGCGGGAGGTGCAGATGAGCAGTTCTTC